This T cell receptor beta chain was captured by sequencing in a study of blood T cell repertoires in COVID-19. On the study more broadly: Both acute and convalescent COVID-19 samples were obtained from the United States, Italy and Spain. T cells, B-cell-depleted T cells, or PBMCs supplied cDNA or gDNA.

Original methodology: Estimates of nucleated cell counts were drawn from the amplification of reference gene primers. Assay used: immunoSEQ multiplex PCR; TCRdb lists only in-frame clones, some missing. V, J and clone size reflect that table, while D and trimming were determined from the DNA. The repertoire has around 93,000 clones, around 80% of them found once; the top ten carry around 4%. The specimen was peripheral blood. This sequence was found in a man aged 55 to 69 with acute or convalescent COVID-19.

This CDR3 is CSASRLATQETQYF. DNA for the CDR3: TGCAGTGCTAGTCGGCTAGCAACGCAAGAGACCCAGTACTTC. This chain uses TRBV20-1 with TRBJ2-5; D is possibly TRBD2 (5 bases). In germline, CDR1 is DFQATT, CDR2 SNEGSKA (reference sequence). Trimming removed 3 bases from V and 2 bases from J, with 13 bases in between. This CDR3 contains 14 residues.